Below are 15 T cell receptor beta chains sequenced from a single sample in a study of CD8+ T cells in alopecia areata. Reverse transcribed after extraction, RNA yielded cDNA as the sequencing template. Profiled with immunoSEQ multiplex PCR; TCRdb holds only in-frame clones, not every one. The top ten hold roughly 14% of the sample, which has 150,000 to 200,000 clones, around 50% seen once. Sequenced material: CD4+ T cells sorted from blood, taken at week 0. These receptors were taken from a human donor with alopecia areata.

This clone occurred a few times. The chain combines TRBV29-1 with TRBJ1-1; D gene unclear. The CDR3 has 10 residues. The germline V and J ends were trimmed by 5 bases and 4 bases, with 5 bases remaining between them. CDR1 is SQVTM and CDR2 is ANQGSEA in the germline V gene. CDR3 amino acids: CSVSITEAFF. The CDR3 nucleotides read TGCAGCGTTTCCATCACTGAAGCTTTCTTT.

V and J are TRBV5-6 and TRBJ1-1, with a possible D match to TRBD1 (6 bases). Germline CDR1 reads SGHDT; CDR2 reads YYEEEE. The germline V and J ends were trimmed by 4 bases and 8 bases, with 12 bases remaining between them. This CDR3 is built from 12 residues. CDR3 nucleotide sequence: TGTGCCAGCAGCCCCGCGGACAGAGAAGCTTTCTTT. Translation gives CASSPADREAFF.

The V call is TRBV29-1, the J call TRBJ1-2; D is unclear. This CDR3 spans 13 amino acids. Looked up from germline, CDR1 is SQVTM and CDR2 is ANQGSEA. The V end was cut by 7 bases, the J end by 0 bases, with 12 bases between. The CDR3 here is CSGRYGANYGYTF. DNA of the CDR3: TGCAGCGGACGTTACGGAGCTAACTATGGCTACACCTTC.

There are a few counts of this clone. This chain links TRBV19 with TRBJ1-2; D uncertain. The CDR3 spans 14 residues. V was trimmed by 5 bases and J by 4 bases, leaving 14 bases between them. Looked up from germline, CDR1 is LNHDA and CDR2 is SQIVND (reference sequence). CDR3 bases: TGTGCCAGTAGTCAACGACCCGTAGTCTATGGCTACACCTTC. Translation: CASSQRPVVYGYTF.

This clone was detected only a few times. This chain links TRBV4-2 with TRBJ1-4; D call uncertain. V lost 3 bases to trimming and J lost 4 bases, with 3 bases between them. The CDR3 covers 12 residues. Germline V lookup: CDR1 LGHNA, CDR2 YNFKEQ. The chain's CDR3 is CASSQGNEKLFF. The CDR3 DNA is TGTGCCAGCAGCCAGGGTAATGAAAAACTGTTTTTT.

This clone was picked up a small number of times. V gene TRBV5-6 combines with J gene TRBJ2-3; D uncertain. Trimming shortened V by 1 base and J by 0 bases, and 6 bases separated the two germline ends. Germline V gene lookup returns CDR1 SGHDT and CDR2 YYEEEE. The length of the CDR3 is 14 residues. CDR3 DNA sequence: TGTGCCAGCAGCTTGTTCAGTAGCACAGATACGCAGTATTTT. Translation: CASSLFSSTDTQYF.

This clone was picked up one time. This chain connects TRBV23-1 to TRBJ1-6; 8 bases map to TRBD1. TRBV23-1 is assigned to the ORF class and has an uncertain function. The CDR3 runs 15 residues. V lost 6 bases, J lost 5 bases, and 6 bases stayed unmatched. The CDR3 loop is CASSRETGDNSPLHF. CDR3 nucleotides: TGCGCCAGCAGCCGGGAGACAGGGGATAATTCACCCCTCCACTTT.

The V call is TRBV29-1, the J call TRBJ1-2; D unclear. The germline V gene has CDR1 SQVTM and CDR2 ANQGSEA. Trimming cost V 6 bases and J 7 bases, with 9 bases left between them. The CDR3 covers 10 residues. The CDR3 is CSVLHTGYTF. Here the CDR3 DNA reads TGCAGCGTCCTACACACTGGCTACACCTTC.

The gene calls are TRBV5-1 and TRBJ2-3, with D possibly matching TRBD2 (6 bases). Germline V CDR1 and CDR2: SGHRS, YFSETQ. This CDR3 is built from 13 residues. V lost 2 bases and J 5 bases, leaving 9 bases between the germline ends. CDR3 DNA: TGCGCCAGCAGCTTCGCCGGGGGAGATACGCAGTATTTT. The encoded protein is CASSFAGGDTQYF.

This chain connects TRBV4-1 to TRBJ1-2, with D hard to call. CDR1 is MGHRA, CDR2 YSYEKL, per germline. V dropped 1 base and J dropped 5 bases, with 17 bases sitting between them. The CDR3 is 16 residues long. The DNA of the CDR3 is TGCGCCAGCAGCCAAGTATCACCTCCTCGGCCTTATGGCTACACCTTC. Its translation: CASSQVSPPRPYGYTF.

This clone is judged medium-sized (0.01 to 0.1%). This rearrangement joins TRBV5-1 to TRBJ1-2; D unresolved. CDR1 and CDR2 (germline): SGHRS, YFSETQ. The CDR3 has 15 amino acids. V gave up 0 bases and J gave up 0 bases, with 9 bases separating them. This CDR3 is CASSLAAGTNYGYTF. CDR3 sequence (DNA): TGCGCCAGCAGCTTGGCAGCGGGAACTAACTATGGCTACACCTTC.

The V call is TRBV30, the J call TRBJ1-2; possible D gene TRBD1, 5 bases. The CDR3 is made up of 13 amino acids. Trimming cost V 2 bases and J 8 bases, with 15 bases left between them. CDR1 is GTSNPN, CDR2 SVGIG, per germline (reference sequence). The CDR3 DNA follows: TGTGCCTGGAGTTCTATGACTAGGGGAGGCTACACCTTC. Its translation is CAWSSMTRGGYTF.

The chain employs TRBV2 and TRBJ2-5, with 7 bases that match TRBD2. Germline loops: CDR1 SNHLY, CDR2 FYNNEI. This CDR3 comprises 15 residues. The junction had 10 bases not matched to a gene; V was cut back by 4 bases and J by 5 bases. The CDR3 DNA follows: TGTGCCAGCAGTGGAGGGCCGGGCGGGGGTGAGACCCAGTACTTC. Translation gives CASSGGPGGGETQYF.

Comment on this clone: Other DNA sequences of this sample code for an identical CDR3. This chain uses TRBV29-1 with TRBJ2-5; D not resolved. Per germline, CDR1 SQVTM and CDR2 ANQGSEA. The CDR3 totals 10 residues. Trimming took off 7 bases at V and 0 bases at J, with 3 bases between the two ends. The CDR3 sequence is CSAHQETQYF. CDR3 DNA sequence: TGCAGCGCACACCAAGAGACCCAGTACTTC.

This clone was detected a few times. This chain joins TRBV29-1 and TRBJ2-6; D gene unclear. CDR1 is SQVTM, CDR2 ANQGSEA, per germline. Deletions cut 4 bases from V and 0 bases from J, with 10 bases between. The CDR3 has 15 residues. Written as DNA, the CDR3 is TGCAGCGTTGTTCTGGGCAGCTCTGGGGCCAACGTCCTGACTTTC. As protein: CSVVLGSSGANVLTF.